The next 22 T cell receptor beta chains were all read from a single sample in a study. TCRdb called the 5' RACE reads again in MiXCR, with one record for every CDR3 protein. The sample has about 42,000 distinct CDR3 sequences, 30% seen once. The source material was tumor-infiltrating memory CD4+ T cells sorted from the breast tumor. Subset reported: memory CD4+ T cells, CD4+CD45RO+CD25-. These receptors were obtained from a female donor with breast cancer.

This rearrangement joins TRBV5-1 to TRBJ2-1; the D is unclear. V gave up 4 bases and J gave up 5 bases, with 10 bases separating them. The germline V gene has CDR1 SGHRS and CDR2 YFSETQ. The CDR3 consists of 13 residues. The CDR3 is CASSPKANNEQFF. As DNA, the CDR3 is TGCGCCAGCAGCCCCAAGGCTAACAATGAGCAGTTCTTC.

Note on this clonotype: The missing conserved phenylalanine or tryptophan at the end of this CDR3 makes a read error likely. The gene calls are TRBV7-6 and TRBJ2-5; TRBD2 aligns across 9 bases. Losses at the gene ends were 3 bases for V and 5 bases for J; bases not matched to a gene: 10. Germline V CDR1 and CDR2: SGHVS, FNYEAQ. The CDR3 consists of 16 residues. The CDR3 nucleotides read TGTGCCAGCAGCTTGGCTAGCGGGACCCCCTGGGAGACCCAGTACCTC. Its translation is CASSLASGTPWETQYL.

The table lists this clonotype with a few counts. The DNA for the CDR3 is TGTGCCAGCAGCCCAGTAAGACGAATCCCAACGTACAATGAGCAGTTCTTC. This translates into CASSPVRRIPTYNEQFF. The chain employs TRBV7-8 and TRBJ2-1; no firm D call. Trimming left V 5 bases short and J 4 bases short, with 21 bases between. Germline V gene lookup returns CDR1 SGHVS and CDR2 FQNEAQ. The CDR3 has 17 residues.

The chain uses TRBV6-5 and TRBJ2-7; maybe TRBD2 (7 bases). From germline, CDR1 is MNHEY and CDR2 SVGAGI. V was trimmed by 1 base and J by 6 bases, leaving 13 bases between them. The CDR3 covers 14 residues. The CDR3 DNA follows: TGTGCCAGCAGTTACTGGGGGGGGCAGAGCGAGCAGTACTTC. This translates into CASSYWGGQSEQYF.

This chain uses TRBV4-1 with TRBJ2-7, with D possibly being TRBD2 (5 bases). Germline CDR1 MGHRA, CDR2 YSYEKL. V dropped 1 base and J dropped 4 bases, with 11 bases sitting between them. The CDR3 runs 14 residues. The CDR3 spells CASSQVIAPYEQYF. The CDR3 DNA reads TGCGCCAGCAGCCAAGTAATAGCGCCGTACGAGCAGTACTTC.

The chain employs TRBV5-1 and TRBJ2-7; 7 bases are a match to TRBD1. The length of the CDR3 is 15 residues. The V segment lost 4 bases and the J segment 3 bases; nucleotides outside the gene matches: 10. Germline V gene sequence: CDR1 SGHRS, CDR2 YFSETQ. CDR3 sequence: CASSPEGTVYYEQYF. DNA for the CDR3: TGCGCCAGCAGCCCGGAAGGGACAGTTTACTACGAGCAGTACTTC.

By sample share, this clonotype is medium-sized. The V and J genes are TRBV6-2 or TRBV6-3 and TRBJ2-3; unclear D gene. CDR1 is MNHEY and CDR2 is SVGEGT in the germline V gene. Trimming stripped 9 bases from V and 4 bases from J, with 20 bases between. The CDR3 runs 15 residues. The DNA for the CDR3 is TGTGCCAGTTGCCAGTATGGAACCTGGGCAGATACGCAGTATTTT. Protein: CASCQYGTWADTQYF.

This clonotype was recorded at least ten times. The chain links TRBV28 to TRBJ2-1; TRBD2 agrees at 8 bases. CDR3 length: 16 amino acids. Trimming cost V 8 bases and J 5 bases; bases outside gene matches: 14. Germline lookup yields CDR1 MDHEN and CDR2 SYDVKM. In nucleotides, the CDR3 is TGTGCCAGCCGCACGAATAGGGGCGGGGGGAACAATGAGCAGTTCTTC. Protein product: CASRTNRGGGNNEQFF.

This clonotype was detected once. The chain links TRBV5-1 to TRBJ1-1; the D gene is possibly TRBD1 (6 bases). The CDR3 spans 13 residues. V lost 3 bases and J 3 bases, leaving 9 bases between the germline ends. In germline, CDR1 is SGHRS, CDR2 YFSETQ. In nucleotides, the CDR3 is TGCGCCAGCAGCTGGCAGGGGTACACTGAAGCTTTCTTT. It yields the protein CASSWQGYTEAFF.

J is TRBJ2-2 and V is TRBV7-3, with a possible D match to TRBD2 (6 bases). This CDR3 spans 16 amino acids. Germline V gene data show CDR1 as SGHTA and CDR2 as FQGTGA. V shed 2 bases and J shed 4 bases, with 14 bases lying between them. Written as DNA, the CDR3 is TGTGCCAGCAGCTTATGGTTGGGGGAGGCCACCGGGGAGCTGTTTTTT. Translation: CASSLWLGEATGELFF.

This clonotype was counted between two and nine times. The CDR3: CSARGTGRNNEQFF. The CDR3 bases are TGCAGTGCTAGAGGTACTGGGAGAAACAATGAGCAGTTCTTC. This chain connects TRBV20-1 to TRBJ2-1, with D perhaps matching TRBD2 (5 bases). Germline CDR1 and CDR2: DFQATT and SNEGSKA (reference sequence). V was pared by 1 base and J by 5 bases, with 12 bases between. The CDR3 runs 14 residues.

This clonotype appeared many times. The chain recombines TRBV6-5 with TRBJ1-5; D unclear. V gave up 6 bases and J gave up 4 bases, with 19 bases separating them. Germline CDR1 and CDR2: MNHEY and SVGAGI. This CDR3 contains 16 residues. Here the CDR3 DNA reads TGTGCCAGCAGCCGGAATTCCGGGTCTCCAAATCAGCCCCAGCATTTT. It specifies CASSRNSGSPNQPQHF.

This chain joins TRBV9 and TRBJ2-3, with D unclear. The V end was cut by 4 bases, the J end by 3 bases, with 15 bases between. The CDR3 contains 15 residues. Germline CDR1 reads SGDLS; CDR2 reads YYNGEE. The CDR3 protein is CASSPQAYRTDTQYF. The CDR3 DNA follows: TGTGCCAGCAGCCCTCAAGCGTACCGAACAGATACGCAGTATTTT. Together with reference TRBV9 and TRBJ2-3, the CDR3 gives the full variable domain: DSGVTQTPKHLITATGQRVTLRCSPRSGDLSVYWYQQSLDQGLQFLIQYYNGEERAKGNILERFSAQQFPDLHSELNLSSLELGDSALYFCASSPQAYRTDTQYFGPGTRLTVL.

To note about this clonotype: Germline and junction disagree at one end, which may indicate a read error. The rearrangement uses TRBV5-5 and TRBJ1-5, with D maybe TRBD1 (5 bases). CDR1 and CDR2 from the germline V gene are SGHKS and YYEKEE (reference sequence). The CDR3 extends over 16 amino acids. CDR3 loop: CASSTSPTEARQPQHF. DNA for the CDR3: TGTGCCAGCAGCACCTCCCCGACAGAGGCAAGGCAGCCCCAGCACTTT.

The chain recombines TRBV4-2 with TRBJ1-4; 8 bases fit TRBD1. This CDR3 comprises 15 residues. The germline V gene has CDR1 LGHNA and CDR2 YNFKEQ. Unmatched junction bases numbered 5, after V lost 4 bases and J lost 4 bases. CDR3 nucleotides: TGTGCCAGCAGCCGAACGACAGGGGATAATGAAAAACTGTTTTTT. This translates into CASSRTTGDNEKLFF.

The genes are TRBV15 and TRBJ2-3; D may be TRBD1 (6 bases). V dropped 0 bases and J dropped 3 bases, with 13 bases sitting between them. Germline CDR1 is LNHNV and CDR2 is YYDKDF (reference sequence). The CDR3 is 16 amino acids. CDR3 in DNA: TGTGCCACCAGCAGAGATGGGGGCGAAGGAACAGATACGCAGTATTTT. This gives the protein CATSRDGGEGTDTQYF.

This chain connects TRBV9 to TRBJ2-2; D not resolved. V was pared by 0 bases and J by 4 bases, with 7 bases between. The CDR3 runs to 14 residues. Germline values: CDR1 SGDLS, CDR2 YYNGEE. The CDR3 bases are TGTGCCAGCAGCGTAGACCCCAGCACCGGGGAGCTGTTTTTT. It is translated as CASSVDPSTGELFF.

The V call is TRBV5-1, the J call TRBJ1-2; D unclear. CDR1 is SGHRS, CDR2 YFSETQ, per germline. With 4 bases removed from V and 8 bases from J, the gap between germline ends came to 15 bases. The CDR3 extends over 13 amino acids. The CDR3 nucleotides are TGCGCCAGCAGCCTCGAGGAAGGAGGGGGCTACACCTTC. Its translation is CASSLEEGGGYTF.

This chain connects TRBV18 to TRBJ1-6; D might be TRBD1 (5 bases). The CDR3 contains 16 residues. The V and J ends lost 4 bases and 2 bases respectively, with 12 bases between them. Germline V CDR1 and CDR2: KGHSH, LQKENI. DNA for the CDR3: TGTGCCAGCTCACTTACGACAGACGCCTATAATTCACCCCTCCACTTT. It encodes CASSLTTDAYNSPLHF.

This chain connects TRBV5-1 to TRBJ2-3; 8 bases map to TRBD1. CDR1 SGHRS and CDR2 YFSETQ come from the germline V gene. There are 17 residues in the CDR3. V shed 3 bases and J 1 base; nucleotides not matched to a gene: 10. CDR3 residues: CASSSKSTGEGTDTQYF. In DNA, the CDR3 is TGCGCCAGCAGCTCAAAGTCGACAGGGGAGGGCACAGATACGCAGTATTTT.

V usage is TRBV6-1 and J usage is TRBJ2-3, with D maybe TRBD1 (6 bases). CDR3 length equals 16 residues. With 4 bases removed from V and 0 bases from J, the gap between germline ends came to 14 bases. CDR1 is MNHNS and CDR2 is SASEGT in the germline V gene. CDR3 residues: CASSGHWTASTDTQYF. CDR3 sequence (DNA): TGTGCCAGCAGTGGACACTGGACAGCTAGCACAGATACGCAGTATTTT.

This chain joins TRBV12-3 or TRBV12-4 and TRBJ2-2; a weak D match, TRBD2 (6 bases). The CDR3 spans 15 residues. Trimming took 3 bases from V and 3 from J, leaving 11 bases between them. The CDR3 nucleotides are TGTGCCAGCAGTTTCGTTGGAGGGCACACCGGGGAGCTGTTTTTT. Its translation is CASSFVGGHTGELFF.